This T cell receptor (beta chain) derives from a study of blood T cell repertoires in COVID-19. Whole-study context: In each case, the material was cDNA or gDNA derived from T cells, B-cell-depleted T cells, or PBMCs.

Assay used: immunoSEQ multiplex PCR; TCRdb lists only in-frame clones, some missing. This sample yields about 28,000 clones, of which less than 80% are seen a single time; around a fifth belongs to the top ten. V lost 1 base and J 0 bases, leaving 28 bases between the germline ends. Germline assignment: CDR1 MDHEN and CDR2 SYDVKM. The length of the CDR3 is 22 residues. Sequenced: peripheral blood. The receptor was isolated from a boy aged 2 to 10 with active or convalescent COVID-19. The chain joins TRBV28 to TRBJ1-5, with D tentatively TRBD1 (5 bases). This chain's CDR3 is CASSLLGRAGPARSYSNQPQHF. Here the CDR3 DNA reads TGTGCCAGCAGTTTATTGGGAAGAGCAGGGCCCGCCCGATCATATAGCAATCAGCCCCAGCATTTT. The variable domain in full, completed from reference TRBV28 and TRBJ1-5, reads DVKVTQSSRYLVKRTGEKVFLECVQDMDHENMFWYRQDPGLGLRLIYFSYDVKMKEKGDIPEGYSVSREKKERFSLILESASTNQTSMYLCASSLLGRAGPARSYSNQPQHFGDGTRLSIL.